The rows below give T cell receptor beta chains drawn from one sample of a study of OX40 agonist ivuxolimab in advanced cancers. The table came from immunoSEQ multiplex PCR; TCRdb's copy has only in-frame clones and leaves some out. The sample yields 55,000 to 65,000 clones, about nine tenths seen once. Sequenced material: CD4+ or CD8+ T cells sorted from blood, taken in a trial of the OX40 agonist ivuxolimab. All receptors come from an adult with an advanced solid tumor such as melanoma, head and neck, liver or kidney cancer. Each CDR3 is given with its conserved first and last residue. The order of the fields is J gene, clone size, D gene, V gene, CDR3 DNA, CDR3 protein. The D gene is left open where the match is weak. Expanded clones are given a class, and other clones once, few, many or no size at all.

TRBJ1-3	NA	NA	TRBV2	TGTGCCAGCAGCGAAGAGGAGGGCTTTGGAAACACCATATATTTT	CASSEEEGFGNTIYF
TRBJ2-1	NA	TRBD2	TRBV19	TGTGCCAGTAGTAGGGGACTAGCGGGGGGGCTAAGAAGCTCCTACAATGAGCAGTTCTTC	CASSRGLAGGLRSSYNEQFF
TRBJ2-1	NA	NA	TRBV23-1	TGCGCCAGCAGTCAACCGCGTTGGGTGTTTAGCTCCTACAATGAGCAGTTCTTC	CASSQPRWVFSSYNEQFF
TRBJ2-2	NA	NA	TRBV7-3	TGTGCCAGCAGCCAGGCGGTCGGCGGGGAGCTGTTTTTT	CASSQAVGGELFF
TRBJ1-1	NA	NA	TRBV7-9	TGTGCCAGCAGCCCCCTCGGGGTTGAAGCTTTCTTT	CASSPLGVEAFF
TRBJ1-5	NA	NA	TRBV28	TGTGCCAGCAGTTTTAGACAGCCCCAGCATTTT	CASSFRQPQHF
TRBJ1-6	NA	NA	TRBV6-5	TGTGCCAGCAGTTCCCCGGTAGGGGTTGGGGGTTCACCCCTCCACTTT	CASSSPVGVGGSPLHF
TRBJ2-3	NA	TRBD2	TRBV28	TGTGCCAGCAGTTTATCGGCTAGCGGGAACACAGATACGCAGTATTTT	CASSLSASGNTDTQYF
TRBJ1-3	NA	NA	TRBV19	TGTGCCAGTAGTGTGACAGCCATCTCTGGAAACACCATATATTTT	CASSVTAISGNTIYF
TRBJ1-2	NA	NA	TRBV5-4	TGTGCCAGCAGGGACCGAGGATATCAGGGCCTTTTGATTGGCTACACCTTC	CASRDRGYQGLLIGYTF
TRBJ2-1	NA	NA	TRBV28	TGTGCCAGCAGCTCCTACAATGAGCAGTTCTTC	CASSSYNEQFF
TRBJ2-7	NA	TRBD2	TRBV10-3	TGTGCCACGTGGGGAGTTAAAACCGGGACTAAGCCCCACGAGCAGTACTTC	CATWGVKTGTKPHEQYF
TRBJ1-1	few	NA	TRBV29-1	TGCAGCGTTGAAATCCTGGAGGAGACTGAAGCTTTCTTT	CSVEILEETEAFF
TRBJ2-3	once	NA	TRBV6-5	TGTGCCAGCAGTCCGAGATTTTCTAGCACAGATACGCAGTATTTT	CASSPRFSSTDTQYF
TRBJ2-2	NA	NA	TRBV27	TGTGCCAGCAGTTTTTCGGGGGTGACCGGGGAGCTGTTTTTT	CASSFSGVTGELFF
TRBJ2-3	NA	NA	TRBV28	TGTGCCAGCAGTACCGGGATAAGAAGGACAGATACGCAGTATTTT	CASSTGIRRTDTQYF
TRBJ2-2	NA	TRBD1	TRBV27	TGTGCCAGCACCTCCGGGACAGCATATTTTTCCGGGGAGCTGTTTTTT	CASTSGTAYFSGELFF
TRBJ2-7	NA	TRBD1	TRBV19	TGTGCCAGCAGGCAGTCAGCCGGGACAGGTCCCTACGAGCAGTACTTC	CASRQSAGTGPYEQYF
TRBJ1-1	NA	NA	TRBV7-2	TGTGCCAGCAGCATAAACAGAATGGGAGCTTTCTTT	CASSINRMGAFF
TRBJ1-3	NA	NA	TRBV7-2	TGTGCCAGCAGCTTCTCCTTCTCTGGAAACACCATATATTTT	CASSFSFSGNTIYF
TRBJ2-7	NA	NA	TRBV28	TGTGCCAGCAGCCGTATAGCCTACGAGCAGTACTTC	CASSRIAYEQYF
TRBJ2-4	NA	NA	TRBV15	TGTGCCACCAGCAGAGATGGTGGAATCCAGTACTTC	CATSRDGGIQYF
TRBJ1-1	NA	NA	TRBV9	TGTGCCAGCAGCGCTGGGGCGGTAGGGTTTGAAGCTTTCTTT	CASSAGAVGFEAFF
TRBJ1-2	NA	NA	TRBV2	TGTGCCAGCAGTGCCACGATACAGGGCCTATATGGCTACACCTTC	CASSATIQGLYGYTF
TRBJ1-2	NA	TRBD1	TRBV29-1	TGCAGCGTAGCGGGGACAGGGAACTATGGCTACACCTTC	CSVAGTGNYGYTF
TRBJ2-3	NA	NA	TRBV2	TGTGCCAGCAGTCGTGGGCAGACAGATACGCAGTATTTT	CASSRGQTDTQYF
TRBJ2-1	NA	NA	TRBV29-1	TGCAGCGTTGAGCTCGACATCGAGAATGAGCAGTTCTTC	CSVELDIENEQFF
TRBJ2-4	NA	NA	TRBV2	TGTGCCAGCAGTGGGGTGGTCAGGGAAAACATTCAGTACTTC	CASSGVVRENIQYF
TRBJ1-2	NA	NA	TRBV5-1	TGCGCCAGCAGCTTGGAAGGGAGGGTAGGTGACTATGGCTACACCTTC	CASSLEGRVGDYGYTF